This TCR beta chain was captured by sequencing in a study of TIL therapy for anti-PD-1-resistant metastatic lung cancer. Whole-study context: Tumors were harvested before any PD-1/PD-L1 blockade. Patients had a median age of almost 55 years (range roughly 35-85).

Time point indicated: pre-treatment sample, taken before nivolumab and TIL therapy. This was the immunoSEQ v3 assay. Libraries were sequenced to around 2 million read pairs (survey) or roughly 4.5-6.5 million (deep). Clones were sequenced by immunoSEQ multiplex PCR, and TCRdb holds only the in-frame ones, with some missing. The sample consists of 55,000 to 65,000 clones, under 75% of them appearing once. Overall study findings and caveats: TIL clonotype persistence in blood showed no apparent association with response.

Comment on this clone: The antigen remains undetermined.

Trimming at V came to 3 bases and at J to 5 bases, leaving 6 bases not matched to a gene. Germline lookup yields CDR1 MNHEY and CDR2 SMNVEV (reference sequence). There are 16 residues in the CDR3. This clonotype originated in a person between 30 and 79 years old with non-small cell lung cancer. V usage is TRBV27 and J usage is TRBJ2-2; 10 bases map to TRBD1. The sequences come from blood, collected at baseline. The CDR3 protein is CASSFLSGQGTGELFF. The CDR3 DNA follows: TGTGCCAGCAGTTTCTTGTCGGGACAGGGGACCGGGGAGCTGTTTTTT.